The 31 T cell receptor beta chains reported below all come from one sample, sequenced in a study of blood T cell repertoires in COVID-19. Produced via immunoSEQ multiplex PCR; TCRdb's table is partial and in-frame only. Of over 75,000 clones in the sample, over 90% are singletons; the top ten hold 1.5% to 2%. Sequenced input: peripheral blood. These receptors were collected from a man in his 60s with acute or convalescent COVID-19.

CDR3 loop: CASSLPYEETYEQYF. The CDR3 DNA reads as TGTGCCAGCAGCTTGCCCTACGAGGAAACCTACGAGCAGTACTTC. The V and J genes are TRBV5-6 and TRBJ2-7, with no clear D. Trimming shortened V by 1 base and J by 2 bases, and 13 bases separated the two germline ends. Germline V gene lookup returns CDR1 SGHDT and CDR2 YYEEEE. This CDR3 is built from 15 residues.

V is TRBV19 and J is TRBJ1-5; D gene unclear. The germline CDR1 and CDR2 sequences are LNHDA and SQIVND (reference sequence). Trimming cost V 6 bases and J 4 bases, with 10 bases left between them. There are 13 residues in the CDR3. As DNA, the CDR3 is TGTGCCAGTAGGCAGTCACCTAATCAGCCCCAGCATTTT. This gives the protein CASRQSPNQPQHF. Supplemented by reference TRBV19 and TRBJ1-5, the full variable domain reads DGGITQSPKYLFRKEGQNVTLSCEQNLNHDAMYWYRQDPGQGLRLIYYSQIVNDFQKGDIAEGYSVSREKKESFPLTVTSAQKNPTAFYLCASRQSPNQPQHFGDGTRLSIL.

This clone occurred once. The V gene is TRBV4-3, the J gene TRBJ2-2, with 7 bases aligning to TRBD2. Trimming took 5 bases from V and 0 from J; bases not matched to a gene: 12. Germline values: CDR1 LGHNA, CDR2 YSLEER. The CDR3 loop spans 18 amino acids. The DNA for the CDR3 is TGCGCCAGCAGCTCCCGAAACCCTAGCGGAACGAACACCGGGGAGCTGTTTTTT. Translating gives CASSSRNPSGTNTGELFF.

The genes are TRBV28 and TRBJ1-5; 7 positions match TRBD1. Germline CDR1 is MDHEN and CDR2 is SYDVKM. The CDR3 has 16 residues. V shed 2 bases, J shed 2 bases, and the junction held 6 bases outside the gene matches. The CDR3 DNA sequence: TGTGCCAGCAGTTTAGGAACAGGGGTGGGCAATCAGCCCCAGCATTTT. This gives the protein CASSLGTGVGNQPQHF.

The chain links TRBV3-1 (or the pseudogene TRBV3-2) to TRBJ2-2, with D maybe TRBD1 (5 bases). The germline V gene has CDR1 LGHDT and CDR2 YNNKEL (reference sequence). V dropped 0 bases and J dropped 4 bases, with 15 bases sitting between them. The CDR3 covers 17 residues. The CDR3 here is CASSQDTGPWSTGELFF. The CDR3 nucleotides read TGTGCCAGCAGCCAAGATACAGGACCCTGGAGCACCGGGGAGCTGTTTTTT.

This chain uses TRBV7-2 with TRBJ2-2; perhaps TRBD1 as D (6 bases). CDR1 is SGHTA, CDR2 FQGNSA, per germline. Trimming removed 6 bases at V and 3 bases at J, with 11 bases between. The CDR3 has 14 residues. The CDR3 sequence: CASRVQGHTGELFF. In nucleotides, the CDR3 is TGTGCCAGCAGAGTACAGGGACACACCGGGGAGCTGTTTTTT.

J is TRBJ2-7 and V is TRBV29-1; TRBD1 agrees at 11 bases. Germline assignment: CDR1 SQVTM and CDR2 ANQGSEA. Trimming at V came to 6 bases and at J to 0 bases, leaving 4 bases not matched to a gene. This CDR3 is built from 14 residues. CDR3 protein: CSVGTGGVSYEQYF. CDR3 bases: TGCAGCGTGGGGACAGGGGGGGTCTCCTACGAGCAGTACTTC.

The chain uses TRBV4-1 and TRBJ2-5, with 9 bases identical to TRBD2. The CDR3 length is 15 residues. Germline V gene lookup returns CDR1 MGHRA and CDR2 YSYEKL. Losses at the gene ends were 4 bases for V and 4 bases for J; bases not matched to a gene: 7. The CDR3, as DNA: TGCGCCAGCAGCCCGACCGGGACTAGCAGAGAGACCCAGTACTTC. It encodes CASSPTGTSRETQYF.

The chain combines TRBV5-4 with TRBJ2-3, with 12 bases fitting TRBD1. Per the germline V gene, CDR1 is SGHNT and CDR2 is YYREEE (reference sequence). J lost 3 bases, V lost 4 bases, and 6 bases had no gene match. The CDR3 length is 16 residues. The CDR3 sequence: CASSPGQGAITDTQYF. The CDR3 DNA reads TGTGCCAGCAGCCCGGGACAGGGGGCGATAACAGATACGCAGTATTTT.

This chain links TRBV6-1 with TRBJ2-7; possibly TRBD2 for D (5 bases). Trimming stripped 0 bases from V and 1 base from J, with 13 bases between. The CDR3 length is 16 residues. Germline CDR1 reads MNHNS; CDR2 reads SASEGT. CDR3 DNA: TGTGCCAGCAGTGAAGCACTAGGATCCAGGTCCTACGAGCAGTACTTC. Amino acid sequence: CASSEALGSRSYEQYF.

The chain links TRBV20-1 to TRBJ2-3, with a tentative D call TRBD1 (8 bases). The CDR3 consists of 14 residues. Germline loops: CDR1 DFQATT, CDR2 SNEGSKA (reference sequence). The V end lost 3 bases, the J end lost 5 bases, and 15 bases lay between the germline ends. In DNA form, the CDR3 reads TGCAGTGCTAGTTCAGGGGGCGGGGGAGATACGCAGTATTTT. Protein product: CSASSGGGGDTQYF.

The J gene is TRBJ1-2, the V gene TRBV9; D is unresolved. Trimming cost V 0 bases and J 4 bases, with 7 bases left between them. Germline V lookup: CDR1 SGDLS, CDR2 YYNGEE. The CDR3 consists of 13 residues. CDR3 residues: CASSVDAAYGYTF. CDR3 DNA sequence: TGTGCCAGCAGCGTAGATGCGGCCTATGGCTACACCTTC.

The genes are TRBV7-2 and TRBJ1-1; possible D gene TRBD1, 5 bases. Germline-derived CDR1 and CDR2 are SGHTA and FQGNSA. This CDR3 spans 15 amino acids. Trimming pared 1 base from V and 4 bases from J, leaving 13 bases between. In DNA form, the CDR3 reads TGTGCCAGCAGCTTAGAGGCGGCGGGGACCACTGAAGCTTTCTTT. Translated, it gives CASSLEAAGTTEAFF.

This clone was observed a few times. The chain couples TRBV7-8 to TRBJ2-7; D is uncertain. In germline, CDR1 is SGHVS, CDR2 FQNEAQ. This CDR3 region has 17 residues. V was cut by 1 base and J by 3 bases, with 19 bases left in between. The CDR3 region is CASSLGRGATSLYEQYF. For the CDR3, the DNA is TGTGCCAGCAGCTTAGGCCGAGGAGCGACCTCTCTCTACGAGCAGTACTTC.

The rearrangement uses TRBV5-4 and TRBJ2-3; D possibly corresponds to TRBD1 (6 bases). The germline V and J ends were trimmed by 4 bases and 1 base, with 13 bases remaining between them. This CDR3 spans 15 amino acids. Germline lookup yields CDR1 SGHNT and CDR2 YYREEE (reference sequence). The CDR3 coding sequence is TGTGCCAGCAGCCCGGCGGACAGCCGCACAGATACGCAGTATTTT. This sequence encodes CASSPADSRTDTQYF.

The chain combines TRBV18 with TRBJ2-2; D may be TRBD1 (6 bases). Germline-derived CDR1 and CDR2 are KGHSH and LQKENI. Trimming removed 2 bases from V and 5 bases from J, with 21 bases in between. The CDR3 totals 18 residues. The CDR3 DNA follows: TGTGCCAGCTCACCATCGACTCCGCGGACAGTTGGGACCGGGGAGCTGTTTTTT. Translated: CASSPSTPRTVGTGELFF.

The chain has TRBV5-3 and TRBJ2-3; 14 positions agree with TRBD2. TRBV5-3 is recorded as an ORF, its role being uncertain. Trimming cost V 2 bases and J 1 base; bases outside gene matches: 15. This CDR3 is built from 21 residues. The CDR3 DNA reads as TGTGCCAGAAGCTTACACCCGGGACTAGCGGGAGACGGGTGTGGCACAGATACGCAGTATTTT. It yields the protein CARSLHPGLAGDGCGTDTQYF.

The chain carries TRBV5-1 and TRBJ1-2, with D tentatively TRBD1 (5 bases). The CDR3 extends over 13 amino acids. Trimming stripped 5 bases from V and 4 bases from J, with 12 bases between. The germline V gene encodes CDR1 SGHRS and CDR2 YFSETQ. The CDR3 region has the DNA TGCGCCAGCAGAACAGGCTCCCTCTATGGCTACACCTTC. It specifies CASRTGSLYGYTF.

The rearrangement joins TRBV28 to TRBJ1-2; no reliable D call. The CDR3 has 14 residues. The V and J ends lost 3 bases and 4 bases respectively, with 12 bases between them. Germline V lookup: CDR1 MDHEN, CDR2 SYDVKM. Written as DNA, the CDR3 is TGTGCCAGCAGTTTGGCGGGGTTGTCCTATGGCTACACCTTC. Translated, it gives CASSLAGLSYGYTF.

The CDR3: CASSQERELNNEQFF. CDR3 bases: TGCGCCAGCAGCCAAGAGCGGGAACTCAACAATGAGCAGTTCTTC. The rearrangement joins TRBV4-3 to TRBJ2-1; perhaps TRBD2 as D (6 bases). Germline CDR1 reads LGHNA; CDR2 reads YSLEER. The V end was cut by 0 bases, the J end by 5 bases, with 11 bases between. This CDR3 comprises 15 residues.

The chain links TRBV5-6 to TRBJ2-5; TRBD2 is a possible D gene (7 bases). CDR1 is SGHDT, CDR2 YYEEEE, per germline. Trimming shortened V by 7 bases and J by 4 bases, and 11 bases separated the two germline ends. CDR3 length: 12 residues. The CDR3 is CASGRGLETQYF. Written as DNA, the CDR3 is TGTGCCAGCGGGCGGGGGCTAGAGACCCAGTACTTC.

The chain joins TRBV11-3 to TRBJ1-3; 9 bases agree with TRBD1. This CDR3 has 15 residues. The germline gives CDR1 SGHNT, CDR2 YENEEA. V lost 5 bases to trimming and J lost 2 bases; unmatched junction nucleotides: 4. The CDR3 coding sequence is TGTGCCAGCAGCCCCGGGACAGGGACTGGAAACACCATATATTTT. Its translation: CASSPGTGTGNTIYF.

The V gene is TRBV2, the J gene TRBJ2-7; 9 bases agree with TRBD1. CDR3 length: 15 residues. J gave up 3 bases and V 8 bases, and 11 bases lay outside the gene matches. The germline V gene encodes CDR1 SNHLY and CDR2 FYNNEI. CDR3 DNA: TGTGCCAGCTTCCCATCGGGACAGGGTTTCTACGAGCAGTACTTC. Translating it yields CASFPSGQGFYEQYF.

The CDR3 bases are TGTGCCAGCTCCGTTGGGAGAGCGTTGCCTCCCCGACCTGGCTACACCTTC. Translating gives CASSVGRALPPRPGYTF. V is TRBV18 and J is TRBJ1-2; D is undetermined. V lost 6 bases and J 7 bases, leaving 27 bases between the germline ends. The CDR3 loop spans 17 amino acids. Germline values: CDR1 KGHSH, CDR2 LQKENI.

The rearrangement joins TRBV6-4 to TRBJ2-3; 11 nucleotides agree with TRBD2. Germline CDR1 and CDR2: MRHNA and SNTAGT. Unmatched junction bases numbered 1, after V lost 3 bases and J lost 5 bases. This CDR3 is built from 14 residues. CDR3 protein: CASSELAGGDTQYF. The CDR3 DNA sequence: TGTGCCAGCAGTGAGCTAGCGGGAGGAGATACGCAGTATTTT.

This chain links TRBV5-1 with TRBJ1-5, with D maybe TRBD1 (6 bases). V lost 0 bases and J 7 bases, leaving 11 bases between the germline ends. The CDR3 contains 14 residues. Germline V lookup: CDR1 SGHRS, CDR2 YFSETQ. The CDR3: CASSLVGGGQPQHF. The DNA of the CDR3 is TGCGCCAGCAGCTTGGTAGGGGGAGGGCAGCCCCAGCATTTT.

The rearrangement links TRBV11-1 to TRBJ2-7; D unresolved. Germline CDR1 reads SGHAT; CDR2 reads FQDESV (reference sequence). This CDR3 comprises 13 residues. The V and J ends lost 4 bases and 0 bases respectively, with 7 bases between them. CDR3 loop: CASSSDFSYEQYF. CDR3 nucleotides: TGTGCCAGCAGCTCAGATTTCTCCTACGAGCAGTACTTC.

This chain links TRBV18 with TRBJ2-2; 8 positions agree with TRBD1. This CDR3 is built from 16 residues. CDR1 is KGHSH, CDR2 LQKENI, per germline. Germline trimming cut 6 bases from V and 0 bases from J; bases unmatched to any gene: 6. CDR3 residues: CASSFAGGSNTGELFF. As DNA, the CDR3 is TGTGCCAGCTCGTTCGCAGGGGGCTCGAACACCGGGGAGCTGTTTTTT.

V gene TRBV6-5 combines with J gene TRBJ2-3, with a possible D match to TRBD2 (5 bases). In germline, CDR1 is MNHEY, CDR2 SVGAGI. The ends were cut back, 0 bases at V and 5 bases at J, with 9 bases in the middle. The CDR3 extends over 14 amino acids. The CDR3 sequence is CASSYSGEEDTQYF. The CDR3 DNA follows: TGTGCCAGCAGTTACTCGGGAGAGGAAGATACGCAGTATTTT.

This chain connects TRBV6-5 to TRBJ2-1, with 14 bases matching TRBD2. Germline CDR1 and CDR2: MNHEY and SVGAGI. V shed 8 bases, J shed 9 bases, and the junction held 6 bases outside the gene matches. The CDR3 sequence is 14 residues long. CDR3 protein: CASGRGLAGVEQFF. As DNA, the CDR3 is TGTGCCAGCGGACGGGGACTAGCGGGAGTTGAGCAGTTCTTC.

This chain links TRBV5-4 with TRBJ1-6; D uncertain. The CDR3 is 12 amino acids. With 1 base removed from V and 10 bases from J, the gap between germline ends came to 6 bases. CDR1 and CDR2 from the germline V gene are SGHNT and YYREEE (reference sequence). This CDR3 reads CASSLYPSPLHF. Here the CDR3 DNA reads TGTGCCAGCAGCTTGTATCCCTCACCCCTCCACTTT.